The rows below give T cell receptor beta chains drawn from one sample of a study of T-cell memory formation after mild COVID-19. A single record per CDR3 protein comes from TCRdb applying MiXCR to the 5' RACE reads. The sample lists roughly 450,000 distinct CDR3 sequences, about 20% occurring once. Specimen: PBMCs or a T cell subset sorted from them (not recorded which). The receptors come from an adult woman who had mild COVID-19 (a few samples of this study predate the infection). Cell type and time point are not known. Each CDR3 is given with its conserved first and last residue. A D gene is named only where the DNA matches it firmly. For some rows the clone size is stated as once, few or many, or as a class when expanded; others skip it.

DNA: TGTGCCACCAGTGACCCCGGACAGGGCGACACTGAAGCTTTCTTT
CDR3: CATSDPGQGDTEAFF
size: many
D: TRBD1
J: TRBJ1-1
V: TRBV24-1

DNA: TGTGCCAGCAGTTACCGGGACAGGGTCCTTGTGAACACTGAAGCTTTCTTT
CDR3: CASSYRDRVLVNTEAFF
size: .
D: TRBD1
J: TRBJ1-1
V: TRBV6-2/TRBV6-3

DNA: TGTGCCAGCAGCCCGACAGACATGACTGAAGCTTTCTTT
CDR3: CASSPTDMTEAFF
size: .
D: .
J: TRBJ1-1
V: TRBV7-3

DNA: TGTGCCAGCAGATACCCGGACCGGTCAACGCAGTATTTT
CDR3: CASRYPDRSTQYF
size: many
D: .
J: TRBJ2-3
V: TRBV7-9

DNA: TGTGCCAGCAGTGGGGAGGGGCTCGGCATTCAGTACTTC
CDR3: CASSGEGLGIQYF
size: .
D: TRBD2
J: TRBJ2-4
V: TRBV7-6

DNA: TGTGCCAGCAGCTTAACTAGCGGGGCCCCTGGCGTCGAGCAGTTCTTC
CDR3: CASSLTSGAPGVEQFF
size: few
D: TRBD2
J: TRBJ2-1
V: TRBV7-3

DNA: TGTGCCAGCAGCCAAGGTCCCGAGGTCGTCGAGCAGTACTTC
CDR3: CASSQGPEVVEQYF
size: .
D: .
J: TRBJ2-7
V: TRBV7-2

DNA: TGTGCCAGCAGCTTGGGACTAGCCCGGGGGCAAGAGACCCAGTACTTC
CDR3: CASSLGLARGQETQYF
size: .
D: TRBD2
J: TRBJ2-5
V: TRBV7-2

DNA: TGCGCCAGCAGCCCGGAAGATGAAAAACTGTTTTTT
CDR3: CASSPEDEKLFF
size: .
D: .
J: TRBJ1-4
V: TRBV4-1

DNA: TGTGCCACCCAGAGCGGGGGGTCCCTCACAGATACGCAGTATTTT
CDR3: CATQSGGSLTDTQYF
size: .
D: TRBD2
J: TRBJ2-3
V: TRBV19

DNA: TGTGCCAGCAGCACCCAAACCGGGACTAGGGGCAATGAGCAGTTCTTC
CDR3: CASSTQTGTRGNEQFF
size: few
D: TRBD2
J: TRBJ2-1
V: TRBV7-2

DNA: TGTGCCAGCCTTGGACAGGGGAAGGAGCAGTACTTC
CDR3: CASLGQGKEQYF
size: few
D: TRBD1
J: TRBJ2-7
V: TRBV6-1

DNA: TGTGCCAGCAGCATGGGGACAGTCACCGGGGAGCTGTTTTTT
CDR3: CASSMGTVTGELFF
size: few
D: TRBD1
J: TRBJ2-2
V: TRBV3-1

DNA: TGTGCCAGTAGTATAGGTACAGGGGGCTCGCTATCCTACGAGCAGTACTTC
CDR3: CASSIGTGGSLSYEQYF
size: .
D: TRBD1
J: TRBJ2-7
V: TRBV19

DNA: TGTGCCAGCAGTTTAGTCAGGGGGGCTGGCACTGAAGCTTTCTTT
CDR3: CASSLVRGAGTEAFF
size: .
D: TRBD1
J: TRBJ1-1
V: TRBV27

DNA: TGCAGCGTTGAATTGGTCTATGGCTACACCTTC
CDR3: CSVELVYGYTF
size: .
D: .
J: TRBJ1-2
V: TRBV29-1

DNA: TGTGCCACCAGCGGTCGAGGGTACGGTGAGCAGTTCTTC
CDR3: CATSGRGYGEQFF
size: few
D: .
J: TRBJ2-1
V: TRBV24-1

DNA: TGCAGTGCTAGTAGGACGGCCGGGCCGGGGTCCTATGGCTACACCTTC
CDR3: CSASRTAGPGSYGYTF
size: .
D: .
J: TRBJ1-2
V: TRBV20-1

DNA: TGCGCCAGCAGCCAAGTTCAGGGGCAGTCCTACGAGCAGTACTTC
CDR3: CASSQVQGQSYEQYF
size: few
D: .
J: TRBJ2-7
V: TRBV4-1

DNA: TGTGCCAGTTGGGACCGATCGAACACCGGGGAGCTGTTTTTT
CDR3: CASWDRSNTGELFF
size: few
D: .
J: TRBJ2-2
V: TRBV4-2

DNA: TGTGCTAGCAGCCCTATACAGGGGGCCTTAAATGAAGCTTTCTTT
CDR3: CASSPIQGALNEAFF
size: .
D: TRBD1
J: TRBJ1-1
V: TRBV7-7

DNA: TGTGCCAGCAGCTATTCACCAGGGAGCAATCAGCCCCAGCATTTT
CDR3: CASSYSPGSNQPQHF
size: .
D: .
J: TRBJ1-5
V: TRBV11-2

DNA: TGTGCCACCAGTGAGGCGGGAGGGGACACCAACAATGAGCAGTTCTTC
CDR3: CATSEAGGDTNNEQFF
size: .
D: TRBD2
J: TRBJ2-1
V: TRBV24-1

DNA: TGTGCCAGCAGCCCACCACCGGGACTAGCGCTGGATACGCAGTATTTT
CDR3: CASSPPPGLALDTQYF
size: many
D: TRBD2
J: TRBJ2-3
V: TRBV7-2

DNA: TGTGCCAGCAGCCAAGGGATTTTCTCGGAAAACGAGCAGTACTTC
CDR3: CASSQGIFSENEQYF
size: few
D: .
J: TRBJ2-7
V: TRBV3-1

DNA: TGTGCCAGCAGTTATGGAGTCTCTGACCCTGAAGCTTTCTTT
CDR3: CASSYGVSDPEAFF
size: .
D: .
J: TRBJ1-1
V: TRBV6-6

DNA: TGTGCCAGCAGTTACGGGGGCGTCGGGGAGCTGTTTTTT
CDR3: CASSYGGVGELFF
size: .
D: .
J: TRBJ2-2
V: TRBV6-5

DNA: TGTGCCAGCAGGGGGGCGGGGTTAGATACGCAGTATTTT
CDR3: CASRGAGLDTQYF
size: .
D: .
J: TRBJ2-3
V: TRBV6-6

DNA: TGTGCCAGCAGCTTAAATAGGGATTACACTGAGCAGTTCTTC
CDR3: CASSLNRDYTEQFF
size: .
D: .
J: TRBJ2-1
V: TRBV7-9

DNA: TGCAGCGTCCTAACGTCCCTAGCCAAAAACATTCAGTACTTC
CDR3: CSVLTSLAKNIQYF
size: few
D: .
J: TRBJ2-4
V: TRBV29-1

DNA: TGTGCCAGCAGTACCTGGAGTGATAGGACAGATACGCAGTATTTT
CDR3: CASSTWSDRTDTQYF
size: .
D: .
J: TRBJ2-3
V: TRBV25-1

DNA: TGTGCCAGCATCTGGACAGGGATGAACACTGAAGCTTTCTTT
CDR3: CASIWTGMNTEAFF
size: few
D: TRBD1
J: TRBJ1-1
V: TRBV6-1

DNA: TGCAGTGGGACAGGGACCATGAACACTGAAGCTTTCTTT
CDR3: CSGTGTMNTEAFF
size: .
D: TRBD1
J: TRBJ1-1
V: TRBV20-1

DNA: TGTGCCAGCAGTTACTCATCAGGGGGCAATCAGCCCCAGCATTTT
CDR3: CASSYSSGGNQPQHF
size: few
D: .
J: TRBJ1-5
V: TRBV6-5

DNA: TGTGCCAGCAGCTTGGGGCTATCAGAGACCCAGTACTTC
CDR3: CASSLGLSETQYF
size: few
D: .
J: TRBJ2-5
V: TRBV5-6

DNA: TGTGCCAGCACATTACTAGCGGGAAGCTACAATGAGCAGTTCTTC
CDR3: CASTLLAGSYNEQFF
size: .
D: TRBD2
J: TRBJ2-1
V: TRBV28

DNA: TGCAGTGCTAGCGGACTAGCGGGAGGAAAGACCCAGTACTTC
CDR3: CSASGLAGGKTQYF
size: few
D: TRBD2
J: TRBJ2-5
V: TRBV20-1

DNA: TGCAGTGCTAGAGGACAGGGAGGAGGCTACACCTTC
CDR3: CSARGQGGGYTF
size: .
D: TRBD1
J: TRBJ1-2
V: TRBV20-1

DNA: TGTGCCAGCAGCTTAGCGCGGGGGGGGCGCGCCGGCTACACCTTC
CDR3: CASSLARGGRAGYTF
size: few
D: .
J: TRBJ1-2
V: TRBV7-7

DNA: TGCAGCGTTGAAGGCGTCCGGGACAGGGCTAGGACCGGGGAGCTGTTTTTT
CDR3: CSVEGVRDRARTGELFF
size: many
D: TRBD1
J: TRBJ2-2
V: TRBV29-1

DNA: TGCAGCGTTGAAGGCAGGGTGGGCAACGAGCAGTACTTC
CDR3: CSVEGRVGNEQYF
size: .
D: .
J: TRBJ2-7
V: TRBV29-1

DNA: TGTGCCAGCCGCGGACAGGGGGCAGGGAACACTGAAGCTTTCTTT
CDR3: CASRGQGAGNTEAFF
size: few
D: TRBD1
J: TRBJ1-1
V: TRBV6-5

DNA: TGTGCCAGCAGTTCTACTATCTTGGGGCCAGTGAACACTGAAGCTTTCTTT
CDR3: CASSSTILGPVNTEAFF
size: few
D: .
J: TRBJ1-1
V: TRBV12-3/TRBV12-4

DNA: TGTGCCAGCAGCGCTAGACAGCAAGAGACCCAGTACTTC
CDR3: CASSARQQETQYF
size: many
D: .
J: TRBJ2-5
V: TRBV5-6

DNA: TGTGCCAGCAGCCAAGGGGTCTTGTCCGGGGAGCTGTTTTTT
CDR3: CASSQGVLSGELFF
size: few
D: .
J: TRBJ2-2
V: TRBV4-2

DNA: TGTGCCAGCAGCGGAAACACCATATATTTT
CDR3: CASSGNTIYF
size: .
D: .
J: TRBJ1-3
V: TRBV4-2

DNA: TGTGCCAGCAGCTTAGTTATGGGAATGGGGGCCTACGAGCAGTACTTC
CDR3: CASSLVMGMGAYEQYF
size: few
D: .
J: TRBJ2-7
V: TRBV7-2

DNA: TGTGCCAGCAGTTACTGGGGACAGGGTAGGACCTACGAGCAGTACTTC
CDR3: CASSYWGQGRTYEQYF
size: .
D: TRBD1
J: TRBJ2-7
V: TRBV6-5

DNA: TGTGCCAGCAGTTACGCAGGGAAAAGCTACAATGAGCAGTTCTTC
CDR3: CASSYAGKSYNEQFF
size: .
D: .
J: TRBJ2-1
V: TRBV6-5

DNA: TGTGCCAGCAGTTACGGTCCTCTAAATCCCCCCGGTTTCTCCTACGAGCAGTACTTC
CDR3: CASSYGPLNPPGFSYEQYF
size: few
D: .
J: TRBJ2-7
V: TRBV6-2/TRBV6-3

DNA: TGCAGCGTTTCGTCCGGGACAGGGGGTCGACAGCCCCAGCATTTT
CDR3: CSVSSGTGGRQPQHF
size: .
D: TRBD1
J: TRBJ1-5
V: TRBV29-1

DNA: TGTGCCAGCAGCACTTACCTCAACGGGGAGACCCAGTACTTC
CDR3: CASSTYLNGETQYF
size: .
D: .
J: TRBJ2-5
V: TRBV7-6

DNA: TGTGCCAGCAGTCATGGTAGCGGGAACACAGATACGCAGTATTTT
CDR3: CASSHGSGNTDTQYF
size: once
D: TRBD2
J: TRBJ2-3
V: TRBV6-1

DNA: TGTGCCAGCTCACCCCCTCAGCCCTACAATGAGCAGTTCTTC
CDR3: CASSPPQPYNEQFF
size: few
D: .
J: TRBJ2-1
V: TRBV18

DNA: TGTGCCTGGAGTGTACGCACTGAGCAGTTCTTC
CDR3: CAWSVRTEQFF
size: .
D: .
J: TRBJ2-1
V: TRBV30

DNA: TGCAGTGCTAGCGCTGGACTTTATAATTCACCCCTCCACTTT
CDR3: CSASAGLYNSPLHF
size: .
D: .
J: TRBJ1-6
V: TRBV20-1

DNA: TGTGCCAGCAGCCCCCGGGACGGAAAATCTTCCCAGCAAATGAAGACCCAGTACTTC
CDR3: CASSPRDGKSSQQMKTQYF
size: few
D: .
J: TRBJ2-5
V: TRBV7-9

DNA: TGCGCCAGCAGGTTCAGCGGGAGGAATGAGCAGTTCTTC
CDR3: CASRFSGRNEQFF
size: few
D: TRBD2
J: TRBJ2-1
V: TRBV4-1

DNA: TGTGCCAGCAGTGGAGATTGGGAGTTCGCTTCTGGAAACACCATATATTTT
CDR3: CASSGDWEFASGNTIYF
size: .
D: .
J: TRBJ1-3
V: TRBV25-1